A selection of T cell receptor beta chains follows, all from one sample in a study of early T cells in non-severe SARS-CoV-2 infection. TCRdb used MiXCR to reprocess the 5' RACE reads, holding one entry per CDR3 protein. Of around 84,000 distinct CDR3 sequences in the sample, less than 11% are singletons; the top ten hold approximately 8%. This specimen consisted of whole blood, obtained at baseline. These receptors all come from an adult who was a healthcare worker with PCR-confirmed SARS-CoV-2 infection or an uninfected control (not recorded which). CDR3s include the opening cysteine and the closing phenylalanine or tryptophan. A D gene is named only where the DNA matches it firmly. Only some rows state a clone size, as once, few, many or a class for expanded clones.

d_gene	j_gene	abundance	v_gene	CDR3nt	CDR3aa
NA	TRBJ2-7	many	TRBV27	TGTGCCAGCAGTTTATTCGGGCAGGGTCCCTCCTACGAGCAGTACTTC	CASSLFGQGPSYEQYF
NA	TRBJ1-2	many	TRBV28	TGTGCCAGCAGTTTAAGGAGGGCCTATGGCTACACCTTC	CASSLRRAYGYTF
NA	TRBJ2-1	few	TRBV11-2	TGTGCCAGCAGTCAGCGGCGGGATAGCACCAATGAGCAGTTCTTC	CASSQRRDSTNEQFF
TRBD2	TRBJ2-3	NA	TRBV2	TGTGCCAGCAGTGGGACTAGCGATGAACCCTATACGCAGTATTTT	CASSGTSDEPYTQYF
NA	TRBJ2-1	many	TRBV15	TGTGCCACCAGCAGAGATCGGGGAAATGAGCAGTTCTTC	CATSRDRGNEQFF
TRBD2	TRBJ2-5	few	TRBV15	TGTGCCACCAGCACCCCCCGCGGGACTAGCGGGGGTTCGGAGACCCAGTACTTC	CATSTPRGTSGGSETQYF
NA	TRBJ2-2	many	TRBV7-3	TGTGCCAGCAGCACGACTGGACCGAACACCGGGGAGCTGTTTTTT	CASSTTGPNTGELFF
NA	TRBJ2-7	NA	TRBV30	TGTGCCTGGGGTGACTCCGACGAGCAGTACTTC	CAWGDSDEQYF
NA	TRBJ2-1	many	TRBV5-6	TGTGCCAGCAGCTTGGGACCGACAGAGAACAATGAGCAGTTCTTC	CASSLGPTENNEQFF
TRBD1	TRBJ2-3	many	TRBV5-1	TGCGCCAGCAGCTTGCAGGGGGCGCGGAGTAGTACGCAGTATTTT	CASSLQGARSSTQYF
NA	TRBJ1-3	few	TRBV5-8	TGTGCCAGCAGCTTGCAAGCATTTGGAAACACCATATATTTT	CASSLQAFGNTIYF
TRBD1	TRBJ1-5	many	TRBV6-1	TGTGCCAGCAGCAGGGGGCAGATGAGCAATCAGCCCCAGCATTTT	CASSRGQMSNQPQHF
NA	TRBJ2-1	many	TRBV7-8	TGTGCCAGCAACCCTCGGAGGGAACTATACGATGAGCAGTTCTTC	CASNPRRELYDEQFF
NA	TRBJ2-5	many	TRBV3-1	TGTGCCAGCAGCCACGGGGGGACCCAGTACTTC	CASSHGGTQYF
TRBD2	TRBJ2-7	few	TRBV28	TGTGCCAGCAGTGTAGCGGGACCTATCTCCTACGAGCAGTACTTC	CASSVAGPISYEQYF
NA	TRBJ2-7	NA	TRBV3-1	TGTGCCAGCAGCGCCCATATGGAGCAGTACTTC	CASSAHMEQYF
NA	TRBJ2-1	NA	TRBV30	TGTGCCTGGAGTCCGGACAATGAGCAGTTCTTC	CAWSPDNEQFF
TRBD2	TRBJ2-1	NA	TRBV7-3	TGTGCCAGCAGCCCTAGCGGGAGTCGCAATGAGCAGTTCTTC	CASSPSGSRNEQFF
TRBD1	TRBJ2-5	few	TRBV28	TGTGCCAGCAGTCTAACAGGGGGCCCTACGGAGACCCAGTACTTC	CASSLTGGPTETQYF